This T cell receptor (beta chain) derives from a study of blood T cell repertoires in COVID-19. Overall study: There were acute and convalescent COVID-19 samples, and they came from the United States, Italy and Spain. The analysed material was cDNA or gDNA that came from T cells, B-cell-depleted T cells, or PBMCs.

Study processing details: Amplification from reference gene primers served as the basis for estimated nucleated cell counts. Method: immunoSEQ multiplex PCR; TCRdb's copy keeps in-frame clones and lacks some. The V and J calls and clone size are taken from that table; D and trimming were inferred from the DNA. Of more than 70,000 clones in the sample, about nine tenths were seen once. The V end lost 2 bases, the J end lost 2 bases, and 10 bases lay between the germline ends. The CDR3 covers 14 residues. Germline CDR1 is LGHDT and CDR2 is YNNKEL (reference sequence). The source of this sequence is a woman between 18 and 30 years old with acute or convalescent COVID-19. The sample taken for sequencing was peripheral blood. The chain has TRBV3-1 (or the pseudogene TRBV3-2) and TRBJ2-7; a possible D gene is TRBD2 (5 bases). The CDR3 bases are TGTGCCAGCAGCCAACAGACTACGACCTACGAGCAGTACTTC. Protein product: CASSQQTTTYEQYF.